What follows is one T cell receptor (beta chain) and its context. In the authors' workflow: By means of reference gene primer amplification, nucleated cell counts were estimated. The method was immunoSEQ multiplex PCR; TCRdb's version includes in-frame clones alone and lacks a portion of them. From that table come the V and J calls and clone size; the DNA was used to work out D and trimming. There are 160,000 or so clones in the sample; roughly 87% occur only once, and 1.6% lies in the top ten. Germline assignment: CDR1 SGHKS and CDR2 YYEKEE (reference sequence). The CDR3 has 14 amino acids. V was cut by 4 bases and J by 0 bases, with 10 bases left in between. This sample is part of a study of blood T cell repertoires in COVID-19. Study information: COVID-19 samples collected from the United States, Italy and Spain covered acute and convalescent phases. The cDNA or gDNA used as material had been derived from T cells, B-cell-depleted T cells, or PBMCs.

Sequencing was carried out using peripheral blood. This clonotype was obtained from a woman aged 45-65 years with acute or convalescent COVID-19. This sequence joins TRBV5-5 and TRBJ1-2, with D possibly being TRBD1 (6 bases). CDR3 sequence reads: CASSVDRANYGYTF. The CDR3, as DNA: TGTGCCAGCAGCGTGGACAGAGCTAACTATGGCTACACCTTC.